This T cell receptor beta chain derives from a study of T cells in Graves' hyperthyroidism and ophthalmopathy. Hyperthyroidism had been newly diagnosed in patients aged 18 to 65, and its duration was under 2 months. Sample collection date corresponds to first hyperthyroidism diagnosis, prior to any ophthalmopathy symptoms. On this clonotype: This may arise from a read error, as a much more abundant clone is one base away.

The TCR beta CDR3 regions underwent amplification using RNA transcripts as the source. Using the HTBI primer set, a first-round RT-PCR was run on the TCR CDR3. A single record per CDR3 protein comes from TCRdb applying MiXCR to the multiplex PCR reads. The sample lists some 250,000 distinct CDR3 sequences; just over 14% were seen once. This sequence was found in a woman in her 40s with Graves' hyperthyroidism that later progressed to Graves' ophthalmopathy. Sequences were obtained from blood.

CDR3 nucleotides: TGTGCCAGCAGCTCACGCTCTGGGGCCAACGTCCTGACTTTC. Protein product: CASSSRSGANVLTF. J is TRBJ2-6 and V is TRBV11-3; no reliable D call. V gave up 4 bases and J gave up 0 bases, with 4 bases separating them. Germline V lookup: CDR1 SGHNT, CDR2 YENEEA. This CDR3 region has 14 residues.